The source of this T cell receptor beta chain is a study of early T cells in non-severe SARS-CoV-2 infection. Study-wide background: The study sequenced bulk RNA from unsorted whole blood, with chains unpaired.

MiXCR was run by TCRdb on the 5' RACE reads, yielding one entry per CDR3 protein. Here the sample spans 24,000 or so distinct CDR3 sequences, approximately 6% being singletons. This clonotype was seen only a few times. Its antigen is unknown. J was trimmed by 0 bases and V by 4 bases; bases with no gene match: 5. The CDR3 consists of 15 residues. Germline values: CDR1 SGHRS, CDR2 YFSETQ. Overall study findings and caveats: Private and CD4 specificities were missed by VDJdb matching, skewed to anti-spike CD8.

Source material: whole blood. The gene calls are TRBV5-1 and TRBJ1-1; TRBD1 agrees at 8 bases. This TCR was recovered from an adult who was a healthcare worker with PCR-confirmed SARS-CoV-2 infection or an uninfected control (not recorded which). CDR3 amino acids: CASSRRTGLNTEAFF. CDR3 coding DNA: TGCGCCAGCAGCAGGCGGACAGGGTTGAACACTGAAGCTTTCTTT.